The present T cell receptor (beta chain) was sequenced within a study of early T cells in non-severe SARS-CoV-2 infection. The germline V gene has CDR1 MGHDK and CDR2 SYGVNS. V lost 5 bases and J 3 bases, leaving 5 bases between the germline ends. The CDR3 length is 11 residues. This clonotype was observed a handful of times. MiXCR, run by TCRdb on the 5' RACE reads, gives a single entry per CDR3 protein. The profile shows 65,000 to 70,000 distinct CDR3 sequences, roughly 10% of them singletons. The genes are TRBV25-1 and TRBJ2-7; D unclear. The sequence derives from an adult who was a healthcare worker with PCR-confirmed SARS-CoV-2 infection or an uninfected control (not recorded which). The sequenced sample consisted of whole blood. CDR3 in amino acids: CASSYFYEQYF. The CDR3 DNA reads as TGTGCCAGCAGTTACTTCTACGAGCAGTACTTC.